This TCR beta chain was identified in a study of blood T cell repertoires in COVID-19. Method: immunoSEQ multiplex PCR; TCRdb's copy keeps in-frame clones and lacks some. Of some 280,000 clones listed, around four fifths are singletons. The CDR3 loop spans 14 amino acids. Trimming removed 4 bases from V and 3 bases from J, with 15 bases in between. From germline, CDR1 is SQVTM and CDR2 ANQGSEA. The chain combines TRBV29-1 with TRBJ1-1; D not resolved. The sequencing sample was made of peripheral blood. This TCR came from a woman between 50 and 59 years old with active or convalescent COVID-19. The CDR3 sequence: CSVVYGIGDTEAFF. CDR3 coding DNA: TGCAGCGTTGTATACGGGATCGGGGACACTGAAGCTTTCTTT. Full variable domain (rest looked up from reference TRBV29-1 and TRBJ1-1): SAVISQKPSRDICQRGTSLTIQCQVDSQVTMMFWYRQQPGQSLTLIATANQGSEATYESGFVIDKFPISRPNLTFSTLTVSNMSPEDSSIYLCSVVYGIGDTEAFFGQGTRLTVV.